This T cell receptor beta chain was sequenced during a study of blood T cell repertoires in COVID-19. Looking at the study overall: Acute-phase and convalescent COVID-19 samples originated in the United States, Italy and Spain. Sources were T cells, B-cell-depleted T cells, or PBMCs; the material itself was cDNA or gDNA.

Authors' data handling: Estimation of nucleated cell counts was performed using reference gene primer amplification. TCRdb's copy holds only in-frame clones and misses some; the assay was immunoSEQ multiplex PCR. Clonal size and the V and J genes are those of that table, whereas D and trimming came from the DNA. The sample yields under 150,000 clones, 65% to 85% seen once. Between the trimmed V and J ends, which lost 6 bases and 4 bases, there was a span of 18 bases. The CDR3 length is 15 residues. From germline, CDR1 is MNHNY and CDR2 SVGAGI (reference sequence). Source material: peripheral blood. The clonotype originates from a man aged 50-59 years with acute or convalescent COVID-19. V and J are TRBV6-6 and TRBJ1-1; TRBD1 is a possible D gene (6 bases). DNA for the CDR3: TGTGCCAGCAGCCCTACCGGGACAAGGACCACTGAAGCTTTCTTT. Translated: CASSPTGTRTTEAFF.